Following are 13 T cell receptor beta chains from one sample sequenced in a study of shared clonotypes between healthy human individuals. The data were produced by immunoSEQ multiplex PCR, yet TCRdb's version contains in-frame clones alone and is incomplete. The sample lists 2 million to 2.5 million clones, around 95% occurring once. The sequencing input was naive CD4+ T cells sorted from blood. The subset is: CD45RA+ positively selected. The receptor set was obtained from a man in his late teens or twenties in good health.

V gene TRBV27 combines with J gene TRBJ1-3; no clear D gene. Per the germline V gene, CDR1 is MNHEY and CDR2 is SMNVEV (reference sequence). Trimming removed 2 bases from V and 4 bases from J, with 6 bases in between. The CDR3 extends over 13 amino acids. The DNA for the CDR3 is TGTGCCAGCAGTTTAACCAGGGGAAACACCATATATTTT. Amino acids: CASSLTRGNTIYF.

On this clone itself: In the same sample, other DNA sequences code for this CDR3. This chain connects TRBV2 to TRBJ2-7; D unclear. The CDR3 covers 11 residues. CDR1 and CDR2 from the germline V gene are SNHLY and FYNNEI. Between the trimmed V and J ends, which lost 4 bases and 4 bases, there was a span of 5 bases. CDR3 protein: CASSGPYEQYF. The CDR3 region has the DNA TGTGCCAGCAGTGGACCTTACGAGCAGTACTTC.

The chain is built from TRBV11-2 and TRBJ1-2, with D perhaps matching TRBD1 (6 bases). V was clipped by 1 base and J by 13 bases, with 19 bases between them. CDR3 length: 14 residues. Germline V lookup: CDR1 SGHAT, CDR2 FQNNGV. The CDR3 coding sequence is TGTGCCAGCAGCTTAGTTCGAACAGGGCCACAGTTCACCTTC. Translated, it gives CASSLVRTGPQFTF.

The rearrangement uses TRBV11-2 and TRBJ2-5, with 10 bases identical to TRBD2. This CDR3 is 16 amino acids long. CDR1 SGHAT and CDR2 FQNNGV come from the germline V gene. Trimming cost V 1 base and J 2 bases; bases outside gene matches: 4. As DNA, the CDR3 is TGTGCCAGCAGCTTAGGCCGACTAGCGGGTCAAGAGACCCAGTACTTC. It codes for CASSLGRLAGQETQYF.

The chain couples TRBV10-3 to TRBJ2-7; D gene unclear. The CDR3 is made up of 15 amino acids. Germline V gene data show CDR1 as ENHRY and CDR2 as SYGVKD. V shed 4 bases and J shed 3 bases, with 16 bases lying between them. The CDR3 spells CAISVGSEAFYEQYF. The CDR3 DNA reads as TGTGCCATCAGTGTGGGCAGCGAGGCATTCTACGAGCAGTACTTC.

V and J are TRBV20-1 and TRBJ1-2; D remains ambiguous. CDR1 and CDR2 (germline): DFQATT, SNEGSKA (reference sequence). V lost 5 bases to trimming and J lost 1 base, with 5 bases between them. The CDR3 covers 11 residues. The CDR3 DNA reads as TGCAGTGCTGCCAATAACTATGGCTACACCTTC. Amino acid sequence: CSAANNYGYTF.

Note on this clone: Other DNA variants within this sample encode the same CDR3. The gene calls are TRBV5-1 and TRBJ2-7, with TRBD2 matching over 7 bases. Germline V CDR1 and CDR2: SGHRS, YFSETQ. This CDR3 is built from 11 residues. The V and J ends lost 2 bases and 7 bases, in that order; junction bases with no gene match: 0. CDR3 residues: CASSFSGEQYF. CDR3 coding DNA: TGCGCCAGCAGCTTTAGCGGGGAGCAGTACTTC.

This clone appeared many times. The chain recombines TRBV11-3 with TRBJ2-7, with D unclear. The CDR3 loop spans 13 amino acids. V lost 8 bases and J 3 bases, leaving 14 bases between the germline ends. CDR1 and CDR2 from the germline V gene are SGHNT and YENEEA. The CDR3, as DNA: TGTGCCAGCTTTCGTCAGAAGCGCTACGAGCAGTACTTC. Translated: CASFRQKRYEQYF.

Points on this clone: The junction departs from germline at one end; a sequencing error may be responsible. The gene calls are TRBV6-6 and TRBJ2-7; 7 bases are a match to TRBD1. The CDR3 spans 12 residues. CDR1 is MNHNY, CDR2 SVGAGI, per germline (reference sequence). CDR3 DNA sequence: TGTGCCAGCAGTCGAACAGGGGTAGAGCAGTATTTC. It specifies CASSRTGVEQYF.

At least ten counts were recorded for this clone. The chain has TRBV2 and TRBJ1-6; 8 nucleotides agree with TRBD1. The J segment lost 8 bases and the V segment lost 5 bases, leaving 8 bases of the junction unmatched. Germline-derived CDR1 and CDR2 are SNHLY and FYNNEI. This CDR3 has 15 amino acids. In DNA, the CDR3 is TGTGCCAGCAGTCCCAGGGGGCGCGGGGATTCACCCCTCCACTTT. Translation gives CASSPRGRGDSPLHF.

A few counts support this clone. V gene TRBV19 combines with J gene TRBJ2-2; 13 bases are shared with TRBD2. Germline V gives CDR1 LNHDA, CDR2 SQIVND (reference sequence). V was clipped by 5 bases and J by 6 bases; unmatched bases: 6. The CDR3 covers 16 residues. CDR3 region: CASSRWTSGRPGELFF. CDR3 nucleotides: TGTGCCAGTAGTCGATGGACTAGCGGGAGACCCGGGGAGCTGTTTTTT.

The chain is built from TRBV7-8 and TRBJ2-3; a possible D gene is TRBD1 (6 bases). Trimming shortened V by 3 bases and J by 2 bases, and 18 bases separated the two germline ends. CDR3 size: 17 residues. Germline V gene sequence: CDR1 SGHVS, CDR2 FQNEAQ. The CDR3 here is CASSFWAGTTATDTQYF. The CDR3, as DNA: TGTGCCAGCAGCTTTTGGGCCGGGACAACTGCCACAGATACGCAGTATTTT.

This chain joins TRBV4-1 and TRBJ1-5; D is undetermined. The ends were cut back, 1 base at V and 4 bases at J, with 5 bases in the middle. This CDR3 comprises 13 residues. Germline assignment: CDR1 MGHRA and CDR2 YSYEKL. CDR3 residues: CASSQVLNQPQHF. Here the CDR3 DNA reads TGCGCCAGCAGCCAAGTGTTAAATCAGCCCCAGCATTTT.